Listed below are T cell receptor beta chains from one sample, sequenced in a study of chemoradiotherapy in HPV16-positive cancers. Assay: immunoSEQ multiplex PCR; the TCRdb copy retains only in-frame clones and omits some. The sample holds 30,000 to 35,000 clones, 70% to 90% seen once. Sequenced here: blood, sampled from a patient who underwent chemoradiotherapy. The receptors derive from a human donor with HPV-associated anogenital cancer. Each CDR3 is given with its conserved first and last residue. A D gene is named only where the DNA matches it firmly. Rows give clone size only sometimes, using once, few, many, or a class for an expanded clone.

abundance | v_gene | d_gene | CDR3aa
- | TRBV9 | - | CASSSHSGNTIYF
- | TRBV2 | TRBD1 | CASTWDRGTDTQYF
- | TRBV6-5 | TRBD2 | CASSFRQTSAYEQYF
medium-sized | TRBV4-2 | - | CASSQVGTGTMRYF
- | TRBV9 | TRBD2 | CASSVEGLNTGELFF
- | TRBV7-2 | - | CASSLGGMGEQYF
- | TRBV5-1 | TRBD2 | CASHESLAGGSEQFF
- | TRBV11-2 | - | CASSLEGGLTGELFF
- | TRBV11-2 | - | CASSLGNEVEQYF
- | TRBV13 | - | CASSSRRESVNTEAFF
- | TRBV4-3 | TRBD1 | CASSRDRAYEQYF
- | TRBV7-2 | - | CASSLYYGYTF
- | TRBV29-1 | - | CSVGERAGNTYGYTF
- | TRBV7-2 | - | CASSFLRTRTDTQYF
once | TRBV7-2 | TRBD1 | CASSLSGPGGTGELFF
- | TRBV9 | - | CASRNSGNTIYF
- | TRBV6-6 | - | CASSDSGKRDINEQFF
- | TRBV6-5 | TRBD1 | CASRGQGAYGYTF
- | TRBV5-1 | TRBD2 | CASSPGLAGRFETQYF
- | TRBV4-2 | - | CASSQGVPSNSYEQYF
- | TRBV18 | TRBD1 | CASSKQGDTEAFF
- | TRBV25-1 | - | CASSGRPGSYEQYF
- | TRBV14 | TRBD1 | CASSRTGKFRGYTF
- | TRBV5-6 | - | CASSYSGVDNQPQHF